This T cell receptor beta chain was sequenced during a study of Graves' ophthalmopathy and Graves' hyperthyroidism. Amplification of TCR beta CDR3 regions used RNA transcripts. The workflow started with a first-round RT-PCR run with HTBI primers and then moved on to a second-round multiplex PCR. From the multiplex PCR reads, TCRdb called clonotypes with MiXCR, one entry per CDR3 protein. The data show 400,000 to 450,000 distinct CDR3 sequences, with approximately 21% seen just once and approximately 3% held by the top ten. The CDR3 consists of 16 residues. Between the trimmed V and J ends, which lost 0 bases and 2 bases, there was a span of 14 bases. The germline V gene encodes CDR1 LNHNV and CDR2 YYDKDF (reference sequence). This clonotype was seen at least ten times.

The chain couples TRBV15 to TRBJ2-7; no clear D gene. The sequence was obtained from a young woman with stable Graves' hyperthyroidism. The sequenced sample consisted of peripheral blood. The CDR3 loop reads CATSRDPGRSPYEQYF. DNA for the CDR3: TGTGCCACCAGCAGAGATCCCGGACGGAGTCCCTACGAGCAGTACTTC.